Shown below are 10 T cell receptor beta chains from a single sample sequenced in a study of blood T cell repertoires in COVID-19. The method was immunoSEQ multiplex PCR; TCRdb's version includes in-frame clones alone and lacks a portion of them. The sample shows 240,000 or so clones, 86% of them seen only once. The source material was peripheral blood. The receptors come from an elderly man with acute or convalescent COVID-19.

The rearrangement joins TRBV11-3 to TRBJ2-4, with 7 bases identical to TRBD1. The CDR3 covers 14 residues. Germline V gene sequence: CDR1 SGHNT, CDR2 YENEEA. Trimming removed 1 base from V and 8 bases from J; junction bases left unmatched: 5. The CDR3 DNA is TGTGCCAGCAGCTTAGGACAGGGCAGCGACATTCAGTACTTC. Translating it yields CASSLGQGSDIQYF.

This chain connects TRBV6-5 to TRBJ2-1; D call uncertain. The V gene lost 6 bases and the J gene lost 10 bases, with 13 bases spanning the gap. The V gene's germline CDR1 is MNHEY and CDR2 SVGAGI. This CDR3 comprises 12 residues. CDR3 sequence (DNA): TGTGCCAGCAGGCACCCGAACTACGAGCAGTTCTTC. It codes for CASRHPNYEQFF.

This clone was observed a handful of times. CDR3 in DNA: TGTGCCAGCAGTCGCGGCAGCTCTGGAAACACCATATATTTT. This codes for CASSRGSSGNTIYF. The chain links TRBV28 to TRBJ1-3; D is undetermined. The CDR3 extends over 14 amino acids. The V gene's germline CDR1 is MDHEN and CDR2 SYDVKM. V was clipped by 5 bases and J by 0 bases, with 8 bases between them.

J is TRBJ2-5 and V is TRBV7-2, with TRBD1 as a possible D gene (6 bases). V gave up 0 bases and J gave up 4 bases, with 9 bases separating them. The CDR3 is 14 residues long. The germline V gene encodes CDR1 SGHTA and CDR2 FQGNSA. DNA for the CDR3: TGTGCCAGCAGCTTAGCGGGCAGGGGAGAGACCCAGTACTTC. Residues: CASSLAGRGETQYF.

The table lists this clone with a few counts. This chain joins TRBV4-2 and TRBJ2-5; the D gene is possibly TRBD2 (6 bases). Trimming stripped 0 bases from V and 3 bases from J, with 8 bases between. CDR3 size: 14 residues. The germline V gene has CDR1 LGHNA and CDR2 YNFKEQ. The CDR3 here is CASSQDSSEETQYF. The DNA of the CDR3 is TGTGCCAGCAGCCAAGATTCTAGCGAAGAGACCCAGTACTTC.

V and J are TRBV10-2 and TRBJ1-5; 10 bases are a match to TRBD1. The CDR3 runs to 14 residues. V shed 10 bases and J 4 bases; nucleotides not matched to a gene: 7. In germline, CDR1 is WSHSY, CDR2 SAAADI. In DNA, the CDR3 is TGCGCCACCGCGGGGACAGGGGAAAATCAGCCCCAGCATTTT. Translated: CATAGTGENQPQHF.

This chain connects TRBV20-1 to TRBJ2-3; D is ambiguous. The V gene's germline CDR1 is DFQATT and CDR2 SNEGSKA (reference sequence). This CDR3 contains 10 residues. V was pared by 6 bases and J by 5 bases, with 6 bases between. This chain's CDR3 is CSAPRDTQYF. The CDR3 region has the DNA TGCAGTGCCCCGAGAGATACGCAGTATTTT.

The chain recombines TRBV28 with TRBJ2-3, with 9 positions matching TRBD2. The CDR3 length is 17 residues. V trimming: 0 bases; J trimming: 2 bases; junction bases outside the gene matches: 6. Germline-derived CDR1 and CDR2 are MDHEN and SYDVKM. The CDR3 DNA sequence: TGTGCCAGCAGTTTATGGGCTAGCGGGGACGTCACAGATACGCAGTATTTT. This codes for CASSLWASGDVTDTQYF. The full variable domain, in which reference TRBV28 and TRBJ2-3 provide the parts outside the CDR3, is DVKVTQSSRYLVKRTGEKVFLECVQDMDHENMFWYRQDPGLGLRLIYFSYDVKMKEKGDIPEGYSVSREKKERFSLILESASTNQTSMYLCASSLWASGDVTDTQYFGPGTRLTVL.

The rearrangement joins TRBV29-1 to TRBJ1-4; D is possibly TRBD1 (5 bases). The CDR3 totals 17 residues. The ends were cut back, 3 bases at V and 7 bases at J, with 24 bases in the middle. Germline V gives CDR1 SQVTM, CDR2 ANQGSEA. CDR3 region: CSVDLGSGQVGGEKLFF. The CDR3, as DNA: TGCAGCGTTGATTTAGGGTCGGGGCAGGTCGGGGGTGAAAAACTGTTTTTT.

Comment on this clone: The same CDR3 can be traced to other DNA sequences in this sample. The genes are TRBV27 and TRBJ1-5; 8 nucleotides match TRBD1. The V gene's germline CDR1 is MNHEY and CDR2 SMNVEV (reference sequence). This CDR3 region has 15 residues. V trimming: 5 bases; J trimming: 2 bases; junction bases outside the gene matches: 5. The CDR3: CASSAGTGGNQPQHF. CDR3 bases: TGTGCCAGCAGTGCCGGGACAGGCGGCAATCAGCCCCAGCATTTT.